This T cell receptor beta chain was found in a study of OX40 agonist ivuxolimab in advanced cancers. This clone was recorded once. TCRdb keeps only in-frame clones here, not all; method: immunoSEQ multiplex PCR. The profile shows about 71,000 clones, approximately 78% of them singletons. Germline CDR1 and CDR2: SGHAT and FQNNGV. Germline trimming cut 5 bases from V and 0 bases from J; bases unmatched to any gene: 10. CDR3 length equals 18 residues. This chain uses TRBV11-2 with TRBJ2-1, with 10 bases identical to TRBD2. Sequencing used CD4+ or CD8+ T cells sorted from blood, obtained in a trial of the OX40 agonist ivuxolimab. The TCR originated in an adult with an advanced solid tumor such as melanoma, head and neck, liver or kidney cancer. The CDR3 bases are TGTGCCAGCAGCGGGCGACTAGCGGGTTACTCCTCCTACAATGAGCAGTTCTTC. Translating it yields CASSGRLAGYSSYNEQFF. Supplemented by reference TRBV11-2 and TRBJ2-1, the full variable domain reads EAGVAQSPRYKIIEKRQSVAFWCNPISGHATLYWYQQILGQGPKLLIQFQNNGVVDDSQLPKDRFSAERLKGVDSTLKIQPAKLEDSAVYLCASSGRLAGYSSYNEQFFGPGTRLTVL.